The 28 T cell receptor beta chains below come from one sample, sequenced in a study of blood T cell repertoires in COVID-19. The protocol was immunoSEQ multiplex PCR, while the TCRdb copy is restricted to in-frame clones and leaves out a portion. The sample shows under 200,000 clones, around 92% of them seen only once. Material: PBMCs or T cells enriched from blood (not recorded which). These receptors originate from a young woman who had recovered from COVID-19.

The chain links TRBV2 to TRBJ1-6, with D unclear. The CDR3 loop spans 13 amino acids. Trimming removed 3 bases at V and 5 bases at J, with 5 bases between. CDR1 is SNHLY, CDR2 FYNNEI, per germline. In nucleotides, the CDR3 is TGTGCCAGCAGTGACAGTCATAATTCACCCCTCCACTTT. Protein: CASSDSHNSPLHF.

The V and J genes are TRBV5-8 and TRBJ2-1; weak D call: TRBD2 (5 bases). CDR3 length equals 14 residues. V shed 3 bases and J shed 5 bases, with 12 bases lying between them. Germline CDR1 and CDR2: SGHTS and YDEGEE. The CDR3 nucleotides read TGTGCCAGCAGCTGGGGAACGACTAACAATGAGCAGTTCTTC. This codes for CASSWGTTNNEQFF. The full variable domain, rest sourced from reference TRBV5-8 and TRBJ2-1, is EAGVTQSPTHLIKTRGQQATLRCSPISGHTSVYWYQQALGLGLQFLLWYDEGEERNRGNFPPRFSGRQFPNYSSELNVNALELEDSALYLCASSWGTTNNEQFFGPGTRLTVL.

This chain links TRBV14 with TRBJ2-5; D is unresolved. The CDR3 is 13 amino acids. Germline V CDR1 and CDR2: SGHDN, FVKESK. The V gene lost 1 base and the J gene lost 5 bases, with 8 bases spanning the gap. This chain's CDR3 is CASSQVARETQYF. The DNA for the CDR3 is TGTGCCAGCAGCCAAGTCGCACGGGAGACCCAGTACTTC.

The genes are TRBV5-4 and TRBJ1-5, with TRBD1 as a possible D gene (5 bases). Trimming removed 4 bases at V and 7 bases at J, with 15 bases between. The germline gives CDR1 SGHNT, CDR2 YYREEE (reference sequence). This CDR3 has 14 amino acids. The CDR3 DNA follows: TGTGCCAGCAGCATGGGGGGGGGTAAGCAGCCCCAGCATTTT. Protein product: CASSMGGGKQPQHF.

V and J are TRBV9 and TRBJ2-3; D may be TRBD2 (6 bases). The CDR3 is made up of 15 amino acids. Trimming took off 0 bases at V and 3 bases at J, with 11 bases between the two ends. CDR1 is SGDLS, CDR2 YYNGEE, per germline. Here the CDR3 DNA reads TGTGCCAGCAGCGTAGTAGGTCTAGCGACAGATACGCAGTATTTT. Translation gives CASSVVGLATDTQYF.

The rearrangement joins TRBV7-9 to TRBJ1-4, with TRBD1 as a possible D gene (6 bases). V shed 1 base and J shed 6 bases, with 12 bases lying between them. Germline CDR1 SEHNR, CDR2 FQNEAQ (reference sequence). This CDR3 has 15 residues. The CDR3 reads CASSLGYRDDEKLFF. The CDR3 DNA reads as TGTGCCAGCAGCTTAGGCTACAGGGACGATGAAAAACTGTTTTTT.

The chain carries TRBV11-1 and TRBJ1-1; D is unclear. The CDR3 has 12 amino acids. Looked up from germline, CDR1 is SGHAT and CDR2 is FQDESV (reference sequence). V lost 5 bases and J 8 bases, leaving 12 bases between the germline ends. CDR3 bases: TGTGCCAGCAGCCCAATTTGGCCCGAAGCTTTCTTT. Its translation: CASSPIWPEAFF.

The rearrangement joins TRBV5-1 to TRBJ2-1; TRBD1 matches at 7 bases. Trimming took 0 bases from V and 9 from J; bases not matched to a gene: 12. In germline, CDR1 is SGHRS, CDR2 YFSETQ. The CDR3 is made up of 16 amino acids. The CDR3 is CASSLVLSGGRSEQFF. DNA of the CDR3: TGCGCCAGCAGCTTGGTGTTGTCAGGGGGTCGAAGTGAGCAGTTCTTC.

This chain links TRBV28 with TRBJ1-5; 10 bases fit TRBD1. V trimming: 6 bases; J trimming: 1 base; junction bases outside the gene matches: 3. CDR3 size: 15 residues. The germline V gene encodes CDR1 MDHEN and CDR2 SYDVKM. CDR3 sequence (DNA): TGTGCCAGCAGAAGGGGACAGGGGAGCAATCAGCCCCAGCATTTT. Translation gives CASRRGQGSNQPQHF.

The chain has TRBV9 and TRBJ1-1; possible D gene TRBD1, 6 bases. V was cut by 5 bases and J by 7 bases, with 18 bases left in between. The CDR3 consists of 14 residues. Germline assignment: CDR1 SGDLS and CDR2 YYNGEE. This CDR3 is CASRPGAERSEAFF. The CDR3 DNA reads TGTGCCAGCAGACCAGGGGCAGAAAGGAGTGAAGCTTTCTTT.

In its sample, this clone was seen many times. The chain employs TRBV5-4 and TRBJ1-2; no reliable D call. The CDR3 is 14 amino acids. CDR1 SGHNT and CDR2 YYREEE come from the germline V gene (reference sequence). The germline V and J ends were trimmed by 0 bases and 8 bases, with 14 bases remaining between them. The CDR3 sequence is CASSLAVPTGGYTF. As DNA, the CDR3 is TGTGCCAGCAGCTTGGCAGTCCCTACGGGGGGCTACACCTTC.

The chain carries TRBV28 and TRBJ1-6; 9 bases are shared with TRBD1. CDR1 is MDHEN, CDR2 SYDVKM, per germline. The CDR3 runs 14 residues. J gave up 9 bases and V 6 bases, and 6 bases lay outside the gene matches. CDR3 sequence (DNA): TGTGCCAGCAGACTACAGGGGGCTGGTTCACCCCTCCACTTT. It translates to CASRLQGAGSPLHF.

This chain uses TRBV7-6 with TRBJ1-2, with 7 nucleotides matching TRBD1. The V segment lost 0 bases and the J segment 3 bases; nucleotides outside the gene matches: 7. Germline lookup yields CDR1 SGHVS and CDR2 FNYEAQ. The CDR3 runs to 16 residues. CDR3 bases: TGTGCCAGCAGCTTAGCGCCTGGACAGGTGGACTATGGCTACACCTTC. Translating it yields CASSLAPGQVDYGYTF.

The chain has TRBV5-6 and TRBJ1-1; 9 bases match TRBD1. Germline V gives CDR1 SGHDT, CDR2 YYEEEE. This CDR3 comprises 18 residues. With V trimmed by 5 bases and J by 1 base, 15 bases remained unmatched. The CDR3 sequence: CASRTTEDRGPRNTEAFF. In nucleotides, the CDR3 is TGTGCCAGCAGGACTACAGAGGACAGGGGCCCCAGGAACACTGAAGCTTTCTTT.

V and J are TRBV11-2 and TRBJ2-1; 7 bases map to TRBD2. The CDR3 has 15 amino acids. Germline lookup yields CDR1 SGHAT and CDR2 FQNNGV. The trim removed 3 bases at V and 7 bases at J, leaving 9 bases unmatched. This chain's CDR3 is CASSLGRGTVNEQFF. The CDR3 coding sequence is TGTGCCAGCAGCTTGGGGCGGGGGACGGTTAATGAGCAGTTCTTC.

This chain connects TRBV11-2 to TRBJ1-6; no clear D. This CDR3 is 14 amino acids long. CDR1 and CDR2 from the germline V gene are SGHAT and FQNNGV. V was clipped by 2 bases and J by 4 bases, with 6 bases between them. CDR3 in amino acids: CASSLLQYNSPLHF. CDR3 DNA sequence: TGTGCCAGCAGCTTATTACAGTATAATTCACCCCTCCACTTT.

The rearrangement links TRBV6-6 to TRBJ1-3; the match to TRBD1 covers 7 bases. Germline V lookup: CDR1 MNHNY, CDR2 SVGAGI (reference sequence). The CDR3 has 16 residues. Trimming took 6 bases from V and 1 from J; bases not matched to a gene: 9. The CDR3 DNA reads as TGTGCCAGCAGACCCGCAGAGACAGGGTCTGGAAACACCATATATTTT. Amino acids: CASRPAETGSGNTIYF.

The rearrangement links TRBV3-1 (or the pseudogene TRBV3-2) to TRBJ2-5; TRBD2 might be the D (5 bases). The CDR3 contains 14 residues. V was trimmed by 4 bases and J by 7 bases, leaving 16 bases between them. The germline gives CDR1 LGHDT, CDR2 YNNKEL (reference sequence). CDR3 amino acids: CASSLQMSEGTQYF. In nucleotides, the CDR3 is TGTGCCAGCAGCCTTCAAATGTCCGAGGGGACCCAGTACTTC.

The chain links TRBV7-9 to TRBJ1-6; 9 bases match TRBD1. In germline, CDR1 is SEHNR, CDR2 FQNEAQ (reference sequence). The ends lost 5 bases at V and 10 bases at J; junction bases unmatched: 12. This CDR3 is built from 16 residues. The CDR3 coding sequence is TGTGCCAGCAGCCAAATTCCGGGACAGGGAGAATCACCCCTCCACTTT. Its protein is CASSQIPGQGESPLHF.

CDR3: CASRLQGTSTEAFF. The CDR3 nucleotides read TGTGCCAGTAGGCTACAGGGGACAAGTACTGAAGCTTTCTTT. V and J are TRBV19 and TRBJ1-1; the match to TRBD1 covers 7 bases. The CDR3 sequence is 14 residues long. Germline CDR1 LNHDA, CDR2 SQIVND (reference sequence). The V and J ends lost 6 bases and 5 bases, in that order; junction bases with no gene match: 9. Full variable domain (missing parts from reference TRBV19 and TRBJ1-1): DGGITQSPKYLFRKEGQNVTLSCEQNLNHDAMYWYRQDPGQGLRLIYYSQIVNDFQKGDIAEGYSVSREKKESFPLTVTSAQKNPTAFYLCASRLQGTSTEAFFGQGTRLTVV.

The chain links TRBV28 to TRBJ1-1, with a weak D call TRBD1 (5 bases). Looked up from germline, CDR1 is MDHEN and CDR2 is SYDVKM. This CDR3 region has 11 residues. The V and J ends lost 6 bases and 7 bases respectively, with 9 bases between them. The CDR3 reads CASRSDSEAFF. The CDR3, as DNA: TGTGCCAGCAGATCAGACAGTGAAGCTTTCTTT.

CDR3 residues: CASSPTGQGNYEQYF. The DNA for the CDR3 is TGTGCCAGCAGTCCTACGGGACAGGGTAACTACGAGCAGTACTTC. The chain combines TRBV28 with TRBJ2-7, with TRBD1 matching over 9 bases. This CDR3 is 15 amino acids long. Germline CDR1 is MDHEN and CDR2 is SYDVKM. V was pared by 5 bases and J by 3 bases, with 8 bases of the junction left unmatched.

The table lists this clone with many counts. This rearrangement joins TRBV30 to TRBJ1-6; D ambiguous. The germline V gene has CDR1 GTSNPN and CDR2 SVGIG (reference sequence). This CDR3 has 14 amino acids. V was clipped by 0 bases and J by 10 bases, with 13 bases between them. CDR3: CAWSVTGSRSPLHF. In DNA form, the CDR3 reads TGTGCCTGGAGTGTAACGGGGTCTCGATCACCCCTCCACTTT. The whole variable domain, filled in from reference TRBV30 and TRBJ1-6, reads SQTIHQWPATLVQPVGSPLSLECTVEGTSNPNLYWYRQAAGRGLQLLFYSVGIGQISSEVPQNLSASRPQDRQFILSSKKLLLSDSGFYLCAWSVTGSRSPLHFGNGTRLTVT.

The V call is TRBV19, the J call TRBJ1-1, with 7 bases identical to TRBD1. The V and J ends lost 1 base and 4 bases, in that order; junction bases with no gene match: 12. Germline loops: CDR1 LNHDA, CDR2 SQIVND (reference sequence). The CDR3 length is 17 residues. CDR3 in DNA: TGTGCCAGTAGTATAGGCCCCGTACAGGGGCCGGGCACTGAAGCTTTCTTT. The encoded protein is CASSIGPVQGPGTEAFF.

The DNA for the CDR3 is TGTGCCAGCAGTCCAGGGGCACTAGGGGCCAACGTCCTGACTTTC. It is translated as CASSPGALGANVLTF. The chain carries TRBV27 and TRBJ2-6; possible D gene TRBD1, 6 bases. The CDR3 spans 15 residues. Germline V lookup: CDR1 MNHEY, CDR2 SMNVEV (reference sequence). V lost 5 bases and J lost 4, with 12 bases in between.

The rearrangement joins TRBV24-1 to TRBJ2-1, with a possible D match to TRBD1 (5 bases). This CDR3 contains 13 residues. The germline CDR1 and CDR2 sequences are KGHDR and SFDVKD. Trimming stripped 0 bases from V and 6 bases from J, with 5 bases between. The CDR3 spells CATSDLQGNEQFF. In DNA, the CDR3 is TGTGCCACCAGTGATTTGCAGGGCAATGAGCAGTTCTTC.

The chain employs TRBV4-1 and TRBJ1-2, with TRBD1 identical over 8 bases. CDR1 is MGHRA, CDR2 YSYEKL, per germline. Trimming removed 1 base from V and 4 bases from J; junction bases left unmatched: 2. This CDR3 comprises 14 residues. The CDR3 region is CASSQGTGIYGYTF. Written as DNA, the CDR3 is TGCGCCAGCAGCCAAGGGACAGGGATCTATGGCTACACCTTC.

This chain connects TRBV5-4 to TRBJ2-1; 9 nucleotides match TRBD1. With 7 bases clipped from V and 4 bases from J, the junction kept 9 bases outside the gene matches. This CDR3 contains 15 residues. CDR1 and CDR2 (germline): SGHNT, YYREEE (reference sequence). The CDR3, as DNA: TGTGCCAGCTTGATGGACAGGGGATTATACAATGAGCAGTTCTTC. This sequence encodes CASLMDRGLYNEQFF.